This T cell receptor beta chain comes out of a study of blood T cell repertoires in COVID-19. Clones were sequenced by immunoSEQ multiplex PCR, and TCRdb holds only the in-frame ones, with some missing. This sample has 150,000 to 200,000 clones, with 65% to 80% found just once. The CDR3 spans 13 residues. The V end was cut by 0 bases, the J end by 9 bases, with 9 bases between. Germline lookup yields CDR1 SGHRS and CDR2 YFSETQ. J is TRBJ2-2 and V is TRBV5-1; possible D gene TRBD1, 5 bases. This clonotype originated in a woman between 50 and 59 years old with acute COVID-19. Specimen: PBMCs or T cells enriched from blood (not recorded which). CDR3 loop: CASSLAGIRELFF. As DNA, the CDR3 is TGCGCCAGCAGCTTGGCAGGGATCAGGGAGCTGTTTTTT.